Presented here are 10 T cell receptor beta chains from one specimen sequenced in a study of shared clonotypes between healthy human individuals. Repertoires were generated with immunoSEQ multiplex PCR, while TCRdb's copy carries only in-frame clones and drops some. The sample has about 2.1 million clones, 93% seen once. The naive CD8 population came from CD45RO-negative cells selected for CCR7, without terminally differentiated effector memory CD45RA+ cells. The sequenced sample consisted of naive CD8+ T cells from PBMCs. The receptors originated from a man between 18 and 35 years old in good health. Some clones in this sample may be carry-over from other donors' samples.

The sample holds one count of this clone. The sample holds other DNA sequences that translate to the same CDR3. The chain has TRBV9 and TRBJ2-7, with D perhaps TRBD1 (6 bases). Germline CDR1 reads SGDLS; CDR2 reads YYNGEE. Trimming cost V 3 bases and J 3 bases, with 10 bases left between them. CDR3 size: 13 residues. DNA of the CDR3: TGTGCCAGCAGCGCGACAGGTAACTACGAGCAGTACTTC. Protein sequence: CASSATGNYEQYF. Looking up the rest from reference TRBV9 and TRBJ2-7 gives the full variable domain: DSGVTQTPKHLITATGQRVTLRCSPRSGDLSVYWYQQSLDQGLQFLIQYYNGEERAKGNILERFSAQQFPDLHSELNLSSLELGDSALYFCASSATGNYEQYFGPGTRLTVT.

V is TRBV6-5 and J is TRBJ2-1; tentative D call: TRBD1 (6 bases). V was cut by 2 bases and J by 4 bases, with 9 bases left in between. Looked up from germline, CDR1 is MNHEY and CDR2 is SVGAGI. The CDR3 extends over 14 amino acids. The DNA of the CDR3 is TGTGCCAGCAGTTACCGAAGGGGGTACAATGAGCAGTTCTTC. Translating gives CASSYRRGYNEQFF.

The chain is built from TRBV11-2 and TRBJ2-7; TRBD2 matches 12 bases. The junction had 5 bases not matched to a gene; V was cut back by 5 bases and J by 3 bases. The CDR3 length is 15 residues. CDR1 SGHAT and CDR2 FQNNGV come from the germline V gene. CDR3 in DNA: TGTGCCAGCAGCCGACTAGCGGGAGTTCTCTACGAGCAGTACTTC. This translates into CASSRLAGVLYEQYF.

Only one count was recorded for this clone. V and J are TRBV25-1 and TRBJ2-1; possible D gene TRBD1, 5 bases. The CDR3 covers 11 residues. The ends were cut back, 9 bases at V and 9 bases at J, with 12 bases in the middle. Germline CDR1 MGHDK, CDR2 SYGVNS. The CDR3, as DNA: TGTGCCAGTAGCCAGGGCCCTGAGCAGTTCTTC. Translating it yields CASSQGPEQFF.

For the CDR3, the DNA is TGTGCCAGCAGTTACCAACCGAGGACAGGGCACTACGAGCAGTACTTC. Protein sequence: CASSYQPRTGHYEQYF. The gene calls are TRBV6-5 and TRBJ2-7, with TRBD1 identical over 8 bases. Germline values: CDR1 MNHEY, CDR2 SVGAGI. This CDR3 is 16 amino acids long. With 2 bases clipped from V and 3 bases from J, the junction kept 9 bases outside the gene matches.

The CDR3 loop is CASSLPRTTNEKLFF. Written as DNA, the CDR3 is TGTGCCAGCAGCTTACCCCGGACAACTAATGAAAAACTGTTTTTT. The rearrangement uses TRBV7-9 and TRBJ1-4, with D hard to call. The CDR3 is 15 amino acids. The germline V gene encodes CDR1 SEHNR and CDR2 FQNEAQ (reference sequence). Between the trimmed V and J ends, which lost 2 bases and 0 bases, there was a span of 7 bases. Together with reference TRBV7-9 and TRBJ1-4, the CDR3 gives the full variable domain: DTGVSQNPRHKITKRGQNVTFRCDPISEHNRLYWYRQTLGQGPEFLTYFQNEAQLEKSRLLSDRFSAERPKGSFSTLEIQRTEQGDSAMYLCASSLPRTTNEKLFFGSGTQLSVL.

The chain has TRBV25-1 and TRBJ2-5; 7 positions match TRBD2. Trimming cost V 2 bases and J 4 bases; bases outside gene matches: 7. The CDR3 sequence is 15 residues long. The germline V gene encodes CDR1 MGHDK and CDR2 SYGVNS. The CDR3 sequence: CASSEGGGKGETQYF. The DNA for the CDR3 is TGTGCCAGCAGTGAAGGGGGAGGGAAGGGAGAGACCCAGTACTTC.

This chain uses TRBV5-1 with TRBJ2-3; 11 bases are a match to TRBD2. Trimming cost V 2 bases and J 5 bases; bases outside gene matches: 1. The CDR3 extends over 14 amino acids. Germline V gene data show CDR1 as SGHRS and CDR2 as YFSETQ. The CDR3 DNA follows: TGCGCCAGCAGCTTCGGACTAGCGGGAGATACGCAGTATTTT. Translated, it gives CASSFGLAGDTQYF. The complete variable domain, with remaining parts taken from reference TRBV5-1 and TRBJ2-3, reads KAGVTQTPRYLIKTRGQQVTLSCSPISGHRSVSWYQQTPGQGLQFLFEYFSETQRNKGNFPGRFSGRQFSNSRSEMNVSTLELGDSALYLCASSFGLAGDTQYFGPGTRLTVL.

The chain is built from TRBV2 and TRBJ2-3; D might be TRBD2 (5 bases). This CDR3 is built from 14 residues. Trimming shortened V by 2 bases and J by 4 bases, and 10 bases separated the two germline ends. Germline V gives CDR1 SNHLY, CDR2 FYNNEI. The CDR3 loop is CASSERGWADTQYF. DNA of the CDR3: TGTGCCAGCAGTGAACGGGGATGGGCAGATACGCAGTATTTT. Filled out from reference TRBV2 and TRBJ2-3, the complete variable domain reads EPEVTQTPSHQVTQMGQEVILRCVPISNHLYFYWYRQILGQKVEFLVSFYNNEISEKSEIFDDQFSVERPDGSNFTLKIRSTKLEDSAMYFCASSERGWADTQYFGPGTRLTVL.

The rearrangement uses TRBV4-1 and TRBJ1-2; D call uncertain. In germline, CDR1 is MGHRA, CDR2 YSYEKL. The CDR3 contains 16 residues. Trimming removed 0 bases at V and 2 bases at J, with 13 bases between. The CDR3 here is CASSQDTRAGNYGYTF. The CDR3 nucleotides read TGCGCCAGCAGCCAAGATACCCGCGCGGGGAACTATGGCTACACCTTC.